The TCR beta chain described here comes from a study of control samples from healthy donors and cancer patients (dated by TCRdb to about 2020). Comment on this clone: The antigen it recognizes is unknown. No clone much larger than this one lies a single base away; base qualities are absent.

The V end loses 6 bases and the J end loses 4 bases, and a stretch of 12 bases separates them. CDR1 and CDR2 are read off the germline V gene (reference sequence) as SEHNR and FQNEAQ. The CDR3 holds 13 amino acids from the cysteine to the phenylalanine. Here the CDR3 DNA is all that survives: 39 bases in frame from base 1. The method behind the library was the immunoSEQ multiplex PCR assay. Here the immuneACCESS table is served through TCRdb, limited to in-frame sequences with V and J called. Missing clones are a known gap in these copies; in checked studies unresolved V genes cover under half, and the rest lacks a known reason. This sample lists about 150,000 clones; roughly nine tenths were detected once. The top ten constitute 4% to 5.5% of the sample.

The sequencing sample was made of blood. The chain is made from TRBV7-9 and TRBJ1-2, with the identity of the D gene unclear. The clonotype comes from a man aged 25-45 years in good health. The CDR3 region has the sequence CASSPSEGYGYTF. The DNA sequence is TGTGCCAGCAGTCCCAGCGAGGGCTATGGCTACACCTTC.